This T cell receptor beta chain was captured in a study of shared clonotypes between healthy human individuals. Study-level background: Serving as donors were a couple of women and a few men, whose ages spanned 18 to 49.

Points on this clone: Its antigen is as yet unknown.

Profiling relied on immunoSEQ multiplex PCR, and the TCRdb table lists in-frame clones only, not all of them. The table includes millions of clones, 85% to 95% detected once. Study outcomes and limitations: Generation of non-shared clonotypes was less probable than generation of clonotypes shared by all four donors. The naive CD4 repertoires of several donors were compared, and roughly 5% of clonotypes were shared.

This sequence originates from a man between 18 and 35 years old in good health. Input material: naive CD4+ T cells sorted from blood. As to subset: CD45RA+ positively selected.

CDR3 sequence reads: CASSPGANGGLNYGYTF. CDR3 coding DNA: TGTGCCAGCAGCCCCGGCGCTAACGGTGGGCTTAACTATGGCTACACCTTC. The rearrangement joins TRBV7-9 to TRBJ1-2; D ambiguous. The CDR3 is 17 residues long. V dropped 5 bases and J dropped 1 base, with 20 bases sitting between them. Looked up from germline, CDR1 is SEHNR and CDR2 is FQNEAQ (reference sequence).